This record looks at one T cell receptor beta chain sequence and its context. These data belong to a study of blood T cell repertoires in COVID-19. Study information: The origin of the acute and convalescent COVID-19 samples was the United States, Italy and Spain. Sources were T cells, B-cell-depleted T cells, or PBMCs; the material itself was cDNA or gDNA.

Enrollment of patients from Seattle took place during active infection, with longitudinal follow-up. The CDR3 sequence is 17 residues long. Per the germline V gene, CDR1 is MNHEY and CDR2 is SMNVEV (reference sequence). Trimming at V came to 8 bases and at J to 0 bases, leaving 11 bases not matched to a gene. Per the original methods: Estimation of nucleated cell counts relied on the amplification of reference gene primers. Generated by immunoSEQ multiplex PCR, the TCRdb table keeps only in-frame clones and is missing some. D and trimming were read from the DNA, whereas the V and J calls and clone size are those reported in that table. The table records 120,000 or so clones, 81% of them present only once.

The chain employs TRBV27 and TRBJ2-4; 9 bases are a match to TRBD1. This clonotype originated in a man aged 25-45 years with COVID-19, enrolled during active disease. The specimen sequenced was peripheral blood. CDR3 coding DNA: TGTGCCAGCCCGGACAGGGGACCCTCGCTAGCCAAAAACATTCAGTACTTC. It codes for CASPDRGPSLAKNIQYF.